This T cell receptor (beta chain) was sequenced during a study of control samples from healthy donors and cancer patients. Sequenced by immunoSEQ multiplex PCR; TCRdb stores in-frame clones only, minus some. Of roughly 69,000 clones listed, more than 75% are singletons. Trimming shortened V by 10 bases and J by 3 bases, and 21 bases separated the two germline ends. The germline CDR1 and CDR2 sequences are ENHRY and SYGVKD. CDR3 length equals 15 residues. This clone was seen once. The receptor comes from a woman between 45 and 65 years old with head and neck cancer. The material sequenced was PBMCs. The chain is built from TRBV10-3 and TRBJ2-5; D could derive from TRBD1 or TRBD2 (5 bases each). The CDR3 DNA is TGTGCCAGTTCGTTAGGGACCTCTTGGGAAGAGACCCAGTACTTC. Protein sequence: CASSLGTSWEETQYF.